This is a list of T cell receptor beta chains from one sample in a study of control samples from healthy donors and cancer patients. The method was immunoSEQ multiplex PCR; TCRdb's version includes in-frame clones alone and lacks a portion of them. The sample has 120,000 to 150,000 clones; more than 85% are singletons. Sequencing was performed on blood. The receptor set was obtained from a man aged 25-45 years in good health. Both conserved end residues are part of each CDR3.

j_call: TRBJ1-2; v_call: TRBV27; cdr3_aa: CASSYDSTMGGYTF
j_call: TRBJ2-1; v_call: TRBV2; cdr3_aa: CASSEINEQFF
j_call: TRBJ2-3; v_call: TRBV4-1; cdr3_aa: CASSSLLASTDTQYF
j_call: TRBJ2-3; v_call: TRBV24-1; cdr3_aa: CATSDPGDGSTDTQYF
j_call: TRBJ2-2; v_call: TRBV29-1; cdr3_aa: CSVDGTGTPTGELFF
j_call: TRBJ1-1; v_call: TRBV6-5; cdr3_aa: CASSFHSGTATEAFF
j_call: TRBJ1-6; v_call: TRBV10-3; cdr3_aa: CAISEPTGTGNSPLHF
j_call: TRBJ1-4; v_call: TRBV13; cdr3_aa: CASSLRLGGEKLFF
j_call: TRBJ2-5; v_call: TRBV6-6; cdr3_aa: CASSLRATGGGQETQYF
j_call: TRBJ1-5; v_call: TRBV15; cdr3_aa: CATTLGTGGGQPQHF
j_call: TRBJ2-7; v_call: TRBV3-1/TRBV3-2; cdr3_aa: CASSQVHEQYF
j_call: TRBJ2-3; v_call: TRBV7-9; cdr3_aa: CASSAPVKNSTDTQYF
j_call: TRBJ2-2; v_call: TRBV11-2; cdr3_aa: CASSAVGGLTGELFF
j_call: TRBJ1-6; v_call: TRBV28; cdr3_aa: CASNPAGKGSPLHF
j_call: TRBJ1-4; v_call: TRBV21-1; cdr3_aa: CASSKRGTGSRKKLFF
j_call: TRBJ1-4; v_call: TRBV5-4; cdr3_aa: CASSQSGRKISEKLFF
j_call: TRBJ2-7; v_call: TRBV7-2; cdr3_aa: CASRQGREQYF
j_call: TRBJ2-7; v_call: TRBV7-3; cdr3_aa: CASSVDRDYEQYF
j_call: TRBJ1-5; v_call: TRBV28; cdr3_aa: CASSLGQGRWQPQHF
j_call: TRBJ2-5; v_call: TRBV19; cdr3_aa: CASSYGQGAPETQYF
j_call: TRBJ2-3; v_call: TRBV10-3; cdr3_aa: CASRVTRTSGETDTQYF
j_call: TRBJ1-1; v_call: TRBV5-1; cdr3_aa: CASSLSGARMNTEAFF
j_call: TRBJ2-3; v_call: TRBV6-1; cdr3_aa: CASSEADTQYF
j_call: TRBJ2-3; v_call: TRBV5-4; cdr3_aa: CASSLGLAGVADTQYF
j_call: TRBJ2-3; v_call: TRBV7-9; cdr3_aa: CASSPRGTQDQDTQYF
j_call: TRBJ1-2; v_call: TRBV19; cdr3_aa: CASTHQVANYGYTF
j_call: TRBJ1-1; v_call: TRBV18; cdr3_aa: CASSPGQTNTEAFF
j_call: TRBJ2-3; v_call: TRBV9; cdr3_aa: CASSVVVAGSSTDTQYF
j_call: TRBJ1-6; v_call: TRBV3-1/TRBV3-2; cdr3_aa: CASSQRQDGNSPLHF
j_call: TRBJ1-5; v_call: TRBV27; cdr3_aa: CASSSRQGSNQPQHF
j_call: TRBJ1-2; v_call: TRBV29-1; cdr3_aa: CSVDRDFSGYTF